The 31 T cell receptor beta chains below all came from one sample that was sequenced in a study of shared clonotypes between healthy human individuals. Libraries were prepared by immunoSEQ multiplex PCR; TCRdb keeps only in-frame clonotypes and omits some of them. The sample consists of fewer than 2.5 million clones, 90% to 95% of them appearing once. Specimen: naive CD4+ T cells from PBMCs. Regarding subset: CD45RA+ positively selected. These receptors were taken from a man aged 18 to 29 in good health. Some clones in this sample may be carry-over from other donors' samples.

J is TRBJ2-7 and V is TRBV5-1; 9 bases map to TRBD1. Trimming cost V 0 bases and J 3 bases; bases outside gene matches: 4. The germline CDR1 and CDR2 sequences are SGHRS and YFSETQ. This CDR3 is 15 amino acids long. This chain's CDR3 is CASSLGTGAIYEQYF. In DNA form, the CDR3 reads TGCGCCAGCAGCTTGGGGACAGGGGCGATCTACGAGCAGTACTTC.

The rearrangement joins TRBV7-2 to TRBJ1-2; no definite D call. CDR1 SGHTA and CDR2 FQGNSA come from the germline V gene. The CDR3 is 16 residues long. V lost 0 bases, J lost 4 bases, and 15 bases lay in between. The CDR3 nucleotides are TGTGCCAGCAGCTTAGCTCGCGTCAGACCAACCTATGGCTACACCTTC. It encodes CASSLARVRPTYGYTF.

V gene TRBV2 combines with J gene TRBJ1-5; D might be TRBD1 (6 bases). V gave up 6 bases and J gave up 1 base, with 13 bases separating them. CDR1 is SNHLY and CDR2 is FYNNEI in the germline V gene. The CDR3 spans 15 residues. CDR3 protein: CASRAGTWSNQPQHF. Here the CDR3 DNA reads TGTGCCAGCAGGGCCGGGACATGGAGCAATCAGCCCCAGCATTTT.

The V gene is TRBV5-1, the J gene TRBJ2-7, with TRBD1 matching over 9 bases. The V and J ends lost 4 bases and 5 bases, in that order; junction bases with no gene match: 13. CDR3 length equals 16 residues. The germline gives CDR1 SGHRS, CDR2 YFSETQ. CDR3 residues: CASSPTGGQGYHEQYF. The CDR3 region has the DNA TGCGCCAGCAGCCCGACAGGGGGACAGGGTTACCACGAGCAGTACTTC.

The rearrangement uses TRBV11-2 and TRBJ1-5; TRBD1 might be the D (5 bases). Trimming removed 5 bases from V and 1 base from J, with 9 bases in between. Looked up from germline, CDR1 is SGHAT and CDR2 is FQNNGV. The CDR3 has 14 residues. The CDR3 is CASSRWDSNQPQHF. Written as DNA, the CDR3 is TGTGCCAGCAGCCGGTGGGACAGCAATCAGCCCCAGCATTTT.

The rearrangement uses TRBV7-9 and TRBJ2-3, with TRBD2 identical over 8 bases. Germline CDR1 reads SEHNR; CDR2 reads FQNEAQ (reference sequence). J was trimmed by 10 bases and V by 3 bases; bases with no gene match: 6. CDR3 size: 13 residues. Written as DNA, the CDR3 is TGTGCCAGCAGCTTCTCGGGAGGGTTTTCGCAGTATTTT. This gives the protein CASSFSGGFSQYF.

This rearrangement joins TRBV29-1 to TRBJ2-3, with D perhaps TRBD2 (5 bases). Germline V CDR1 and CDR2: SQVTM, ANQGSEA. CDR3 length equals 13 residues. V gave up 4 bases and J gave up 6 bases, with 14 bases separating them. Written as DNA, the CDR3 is TGCAGCGTTGGGAGGCGGAGGAGGGATACGCAGTATTTT. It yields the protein CSVGRRRRDTQYF.

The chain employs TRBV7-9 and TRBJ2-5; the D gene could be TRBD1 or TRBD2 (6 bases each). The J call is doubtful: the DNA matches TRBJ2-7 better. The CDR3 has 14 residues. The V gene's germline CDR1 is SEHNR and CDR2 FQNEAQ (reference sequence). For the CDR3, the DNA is TGTGCCAGCAGATCGTCCCGGGGGCTATACGAGCAGTACTTC. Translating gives CASRSSRGLYEQYF.

The CDR3 spells CASRGELALGDTQYF. The CDR3 DNA sequence: TGTGCCAGCAGGGGCGAACTAGCCTTGGGAGATACGCAGTATTTT. The V and J genes are TRBV28 and TRBJ2-3; possibly TRBD2 for D (6 bases). Germline V gene lookup returns CDR1 MDHEN and CDR2 SYDVKM. The CDR3 consists of 15 residues. V was pared by 6 bases and J by 5 bases, with 18 bases between.

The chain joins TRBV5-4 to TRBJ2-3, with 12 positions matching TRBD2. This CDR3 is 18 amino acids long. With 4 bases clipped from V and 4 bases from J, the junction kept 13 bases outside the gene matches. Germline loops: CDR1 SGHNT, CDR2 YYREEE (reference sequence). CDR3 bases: TGTGCCAGCAGCCCCGGGGACCGACTAGCGGGAGCGTCAGATACGCAGTATTTT. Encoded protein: CASSPGDRLAGASDTQYF.

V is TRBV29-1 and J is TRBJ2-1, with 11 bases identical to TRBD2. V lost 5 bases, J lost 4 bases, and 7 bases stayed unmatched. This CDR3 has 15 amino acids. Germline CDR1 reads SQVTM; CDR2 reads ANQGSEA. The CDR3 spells CSVSPRLAGYNEQFF. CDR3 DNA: TGCAGCGTTTCGCCGAGACTAGCGGGATACAATGAGCAGTTCTTC.

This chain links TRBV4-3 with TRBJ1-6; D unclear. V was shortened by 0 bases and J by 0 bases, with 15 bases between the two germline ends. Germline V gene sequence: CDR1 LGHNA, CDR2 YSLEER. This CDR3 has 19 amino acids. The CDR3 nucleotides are TGCGCCAGCAGCCAAGATCTTGTCCGCCCGAGCTCCTATAATTCACCCCTCCACTTT. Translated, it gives CASSQDLVRPSSYNSPLHF.

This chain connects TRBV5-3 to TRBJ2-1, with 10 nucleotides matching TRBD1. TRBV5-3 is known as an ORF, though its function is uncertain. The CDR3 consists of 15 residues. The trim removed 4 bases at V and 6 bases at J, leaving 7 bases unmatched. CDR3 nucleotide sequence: TGTGCCAGAAGCCGCAGGACAGGGGGTATCAATGAGCAGTTCTTC. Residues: CARSRRTGGINEQFF.

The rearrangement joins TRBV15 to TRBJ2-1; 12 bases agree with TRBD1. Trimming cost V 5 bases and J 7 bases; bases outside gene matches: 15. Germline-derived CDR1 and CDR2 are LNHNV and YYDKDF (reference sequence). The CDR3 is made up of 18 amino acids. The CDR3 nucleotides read TGTGCCACCAGCGCCGGGACAGGGGGCCCCAGTCCCACTAATGAGCAGTTCTTC. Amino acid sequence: CATSAGTGGPSPTNEQFF.

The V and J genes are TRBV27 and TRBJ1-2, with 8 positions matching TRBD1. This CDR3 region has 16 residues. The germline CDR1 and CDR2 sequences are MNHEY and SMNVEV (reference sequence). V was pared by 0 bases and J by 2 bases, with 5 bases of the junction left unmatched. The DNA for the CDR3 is TGTGCCAGCAGTTTATCGAGGAGACAGGGGAACTATGGCTACACCTTC. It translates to CASSLSRRQGNYGYTF.

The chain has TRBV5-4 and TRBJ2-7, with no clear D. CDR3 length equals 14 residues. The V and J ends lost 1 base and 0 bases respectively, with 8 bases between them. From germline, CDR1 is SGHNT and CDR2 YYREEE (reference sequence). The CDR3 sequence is CASSLSASSYEQYF. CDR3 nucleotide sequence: TGTGCCAGCAGCTTGTCCGCATCCTCCTACGAGCAGTACTTC.

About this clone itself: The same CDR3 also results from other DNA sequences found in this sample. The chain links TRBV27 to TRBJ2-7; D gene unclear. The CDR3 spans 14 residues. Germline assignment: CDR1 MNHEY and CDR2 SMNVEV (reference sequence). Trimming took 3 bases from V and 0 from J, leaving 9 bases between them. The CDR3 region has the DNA TGTGCCAGCAGTTTTGGCGGAAACTCCTACGAGCAGTACTTC. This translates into CASSFGGNSYEQYF.

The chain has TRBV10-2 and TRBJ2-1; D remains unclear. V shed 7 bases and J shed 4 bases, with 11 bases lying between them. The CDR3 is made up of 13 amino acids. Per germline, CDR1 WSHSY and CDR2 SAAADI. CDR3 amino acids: CASKINSYNEQFF. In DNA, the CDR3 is TGCGCCAGCAAGATCAACAGTTACAATGAGCAGTTCTTC.

CDR3 loop: CASSQDGTGSAGNTIYF. DNA of the CDR3: TGCGCCAGCAGCCAAGATGGGACCGGGTCAGCTGGAAACACCATATATTTT. V and J are TRBV4-1 and TRBJ1-3, with a tentative D call TRBD1 (5 bases). CDR3 size: 17 residues. Germline V gives CDR1 MGHRA, CDR2 YSYEKL. The germline V and J ends were trimmed by 0 bases and 2 bases, with 14 bases remaining between them.

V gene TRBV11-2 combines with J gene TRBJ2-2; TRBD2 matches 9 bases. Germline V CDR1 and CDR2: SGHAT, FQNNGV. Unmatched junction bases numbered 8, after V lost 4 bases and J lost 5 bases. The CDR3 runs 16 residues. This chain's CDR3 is CASSSFSGRGTGELFF. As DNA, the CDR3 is TGTGCCAGCAGCTCCTTTAGCGGGAGAGGAACCGGGGAGCTGTTTTTT.

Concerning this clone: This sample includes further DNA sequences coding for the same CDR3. The CDR3 spells CSGRTAQETQYF. The CDR3 DNA is TGCAGCGGCCGCACTGCCCAAGAGACCCAGTACTTC. The chain is built from TRBV29-1 and TRBJ2-5, with unresolved D. Germline V gives CDR1 SQVTM, CDR2 ANQGSEA. The V and J ends lost 7 bases and 1 base respectively, with 10 bases between them. This CDR3 spans 12 amino acids.

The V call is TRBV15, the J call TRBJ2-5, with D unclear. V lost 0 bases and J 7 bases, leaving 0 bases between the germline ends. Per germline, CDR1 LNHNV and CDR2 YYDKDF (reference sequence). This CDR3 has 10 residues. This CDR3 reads CATSRETQYF. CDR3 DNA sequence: TGTGCCACCAGCAGAGAGACCCAGTACTTC.

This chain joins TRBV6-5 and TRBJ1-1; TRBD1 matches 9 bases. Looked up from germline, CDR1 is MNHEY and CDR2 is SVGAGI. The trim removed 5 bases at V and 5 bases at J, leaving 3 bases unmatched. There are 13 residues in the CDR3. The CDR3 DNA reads TGTGCCAGCAGTAACGACAGGGGGACTGAAGCTTTCTTT. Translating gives CASSNDRGTEAFF.

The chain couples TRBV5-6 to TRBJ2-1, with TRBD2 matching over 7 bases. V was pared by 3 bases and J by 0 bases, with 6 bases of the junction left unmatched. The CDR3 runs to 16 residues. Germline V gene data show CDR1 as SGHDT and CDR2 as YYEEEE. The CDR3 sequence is CASSSSSGSSYNEQFF. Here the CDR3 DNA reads TGTGCCAGCAGCTCTTCTAGCGGTAGCTCCTACAATGAGCAGTTCTTC.

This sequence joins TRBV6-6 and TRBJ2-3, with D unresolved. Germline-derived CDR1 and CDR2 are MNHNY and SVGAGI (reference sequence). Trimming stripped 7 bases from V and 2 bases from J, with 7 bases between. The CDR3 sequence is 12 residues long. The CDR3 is CASNFNTDTQYF. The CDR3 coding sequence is TGTGCCAGCAACTTTAACACAGATACGCAGTATTTT.

The CDR3 sequence: CASSWTLQETQYF. In DNA form, the CDR3 reads TGTGCCAGCAGCTGGACACTCCAAGAGACCCAGTACTTC. The rearrangement links TRBV7-2 to TRBJ2-5, with D perhaps TRBD1 (5 bases). The germline V gene has CDR1 SGHTA and CDR2 FQGNSA. The CDR3 is 13 amino acids. V was cut by 4 bases and J by 1 base, with 7 bases left in between. Complete variable domain (other parts from reference TRBV7-2 and TRBJ2-5): GAGVSQSPSNKVTEKGKDVELRCDPISGHTALYWYRQSLGQGLEFLIYFQGNSAPDKSGLPSDRFSAERTGGSVSTLTIQRTQQEDSAVYLCASSWTLQETQYFGPGTRLLVL.

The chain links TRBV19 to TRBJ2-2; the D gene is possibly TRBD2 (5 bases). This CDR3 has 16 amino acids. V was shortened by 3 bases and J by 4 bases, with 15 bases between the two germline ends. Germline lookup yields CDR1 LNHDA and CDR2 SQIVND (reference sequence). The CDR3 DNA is TGTGCCAGTAGTATGGCTCGGGAATGGAGCACCGGGGAGCTGTTTTTT. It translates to CASSMAREWSTGELFF.

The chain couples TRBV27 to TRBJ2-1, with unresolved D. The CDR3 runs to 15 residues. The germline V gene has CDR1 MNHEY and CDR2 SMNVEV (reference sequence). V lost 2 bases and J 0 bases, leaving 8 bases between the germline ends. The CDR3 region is CASSLRSVSYNEQFF. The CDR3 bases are TGTGCCAGCAGTTTAAGGTCGGTCTCCTACAATGAGCAGTTCTTC.

This CDR3 reads CATSRGPDSLYEQYF. CDR3 bases: TGTGCCACCAGCAGAGGTCCGGACAGCCTTTACGAGCAGTACTTC. The rearrangement uses TRBV15 and TRBJ2-7; possibly TRBD1 for D (6 bases). The V end lost 1 base, the J end lost 4 bases, and 14 bases lay between the germline ends. CDR1 is LNHNV and CDR2 is YYDKDF in the germline V gene (reference sequence). CDR3 length: 15 residues.

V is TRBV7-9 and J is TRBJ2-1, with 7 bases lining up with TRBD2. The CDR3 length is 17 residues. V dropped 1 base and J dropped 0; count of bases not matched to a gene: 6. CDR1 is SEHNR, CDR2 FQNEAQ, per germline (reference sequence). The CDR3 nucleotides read TGTGCCAGCAGCTTAGAGCCCGGGAGGAGCTCCTACAATGAGCAGTTCTTC. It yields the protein CASSLEPGRSSYNEQFF.

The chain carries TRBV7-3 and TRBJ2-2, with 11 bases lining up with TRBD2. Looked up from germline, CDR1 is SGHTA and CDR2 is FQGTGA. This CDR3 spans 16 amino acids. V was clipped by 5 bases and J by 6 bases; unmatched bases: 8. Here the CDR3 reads CASSVLAGGSAGELFF. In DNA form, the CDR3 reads TGTGCCAGCAGCGTCTTAGCGGGAGGGTCGGCCGGGGAGCTGTTTTTT.